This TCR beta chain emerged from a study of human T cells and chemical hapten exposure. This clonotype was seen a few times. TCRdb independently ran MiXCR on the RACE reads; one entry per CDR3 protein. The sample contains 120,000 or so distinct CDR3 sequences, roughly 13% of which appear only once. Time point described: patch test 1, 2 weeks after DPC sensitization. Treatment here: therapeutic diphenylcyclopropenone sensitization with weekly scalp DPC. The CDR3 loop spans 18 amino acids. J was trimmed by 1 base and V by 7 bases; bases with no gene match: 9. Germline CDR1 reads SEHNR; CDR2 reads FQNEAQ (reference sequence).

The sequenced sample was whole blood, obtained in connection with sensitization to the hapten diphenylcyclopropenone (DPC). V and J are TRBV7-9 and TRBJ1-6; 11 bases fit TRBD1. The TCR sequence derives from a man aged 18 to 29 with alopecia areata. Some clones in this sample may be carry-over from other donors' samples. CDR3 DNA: TGTGCCAGCACCCAGACGGACAGGGGGCAGTCCTATAATTCACCCCTCCACTTT. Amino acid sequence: CASTQTDRGQSYNSPLHF.